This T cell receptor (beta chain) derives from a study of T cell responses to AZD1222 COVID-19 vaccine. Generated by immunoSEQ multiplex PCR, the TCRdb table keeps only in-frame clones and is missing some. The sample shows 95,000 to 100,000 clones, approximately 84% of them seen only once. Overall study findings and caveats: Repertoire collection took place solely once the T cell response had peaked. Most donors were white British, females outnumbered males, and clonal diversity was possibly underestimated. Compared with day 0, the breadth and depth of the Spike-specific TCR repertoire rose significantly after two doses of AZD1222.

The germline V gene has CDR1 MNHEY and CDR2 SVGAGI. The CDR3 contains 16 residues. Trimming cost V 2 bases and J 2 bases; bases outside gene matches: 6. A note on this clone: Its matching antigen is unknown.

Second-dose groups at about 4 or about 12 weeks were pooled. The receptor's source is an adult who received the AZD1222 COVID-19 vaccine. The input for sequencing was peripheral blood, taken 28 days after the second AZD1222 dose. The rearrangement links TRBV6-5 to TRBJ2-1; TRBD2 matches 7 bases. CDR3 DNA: TGTGCCAGCAGTTACGGCGGGGGAGATCCCTACAATGAGCAGTTCTTC. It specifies CASSYGGGDPYNEQFF.